This TCR beta chain stems from a study of blood T cell repertoires in COVID-19. The CDR3 is 14 residues long. Trimming stripped 0 bases from V and 8 bases from J, with 9 bases between. Germline V lookup: CDR1 SGHRS, CDR2 YFSETQ. Participants were aged roughly 18 to 100 years from some 24 US areas. TCRdb keeps only in-frame clones here, not all; method: immunoSEQ multiplex PCR. Of hundreds of thousands of clones listed, 65% to 90% are singletons. This receptor was taken from a woman between 45 and 60 years old with acute COVID-19. The V and J genes are TRBV5-1 and TRBJ1-6; tentative D call: TRBD1 (5 bases). The sequenced material came from PBMCs or T cells enriched from blood (not recorded which). The CDR3, as DNA: TGCGCCAGCAGCTTGGGTGGGGGGGATTCACCCCTCCACTTT. Protein: CASSLGGGDSPLHF. The whole variable domain, remainder taken from reference TRBV5-1 and TRBJ1-6, is KAGVTQTPRYLIKTRGQQVTLSCSPISGHRSVSWYQQTPGQGLQFLFEYFSETQRNKGNFPGRFSGRQFSNSRSEMNVSTLELGDSALYLCASSLGGGDSPLHFGNGTRLTVT.